The next 16 T cell receptor beta chains were all read from a single sample in a study of beta chain features in type 1 diabetes. The whole isolated RNA underwent reverse transcription, so sequencing captured expressed TCRB transcripts. Measured with immunoSEQ multiplex PCR; TCRdb has only the in-frame clones, and not every one. The profile shows 300,000 to 450,000 clones, roughly 12% of them singletons. Sequencing input: naive CD4+ T cells from blood. These receptors all come from a young man in good health.

This clone was counted between two and nine times. The CDR3 loop reads CASRADSYGYTF. In nucleotides, the CDR3 is TGTGCCAGCAGAGCCGACAGCTATGGCTACACCTTC. The chain carries TRBV7-9 and TRBJ1-2; the D gene is possibly TRBD1 (5 bases). Germline loops: CDR1 SEHNR, CDR2 FQNEAQ (reference sequence). V lost 6 bases to trimming and J lost 4 bases, with 9 bases between them. The CDR3 consists of 12 residues. Complete variable domain (other parts from reference TRBV7-9 and TRBJ1-2): DTGVSQNPRHKITKRGQNVTFRCDPISEHNRLYWYRQTLGQGPEFLTYFQNEAQLEKSRLLSDRFSAERPKGSFSTLEIQRTEQGDSAMYLCASRADSYGYTFGSGTRLTVV.

The gene calls are TRBV7-9 and TRBJ2-7; 8 nucleotides align to TRBD1. Germline V gives CDR1 SEHNR, CDR2 FQNEAQ (reference sequence). V was clipped by 5 bases and J by 5 bases; unmatched bases: 5. The length of the CDR3 is 13 residues. The CDR3 nucleotides read TGTGCCAGCAGCCCCCTGGACAGGGACGAGCAGTACTTC. Its translation is CASSPLDRDEQYF.

This clone was found a few times. The chain employs TRBV27 and TRBJ2-7, with 8 bases fitting TRBD1. The junction had 8 bases not matched to a gene; V was cut back by 6 bases and J by 4 bases. The CDR3 consists of 14 residues. The V gene's germline CDR1 is MNHEY and CDR2 SMNVEV (reference sequence). The CDR3 spells CASSAGDRGYEQYF. CDR3 DNA: TGTGCCAGCAGCGCCGGTGACAGGGGATACGAGCAGTACTTC.

This clone was seen more than once but under ten times. The chain uses TRBV7-2 and TRBJ2-7; 10 positions agree with TRBD1. The CDR3 length is 15 residues. CDR1 is SGHTA and CDR2 is FQGNSA in the germline V gene. Trimming took 5 bases from V and 3 from J; bases not matched to a gene: 7. CDR3 residues: CASSARGQGIYEQYF. Here the CDR3 DNA reads TGTGCCAGCAGCGCCCGGGGACAGGGGATCTACGAGCAGTACTTC.

The rearrangement links TRBV6-6 to TRBJ2-1; D is uncertain. CDR1 and CDR2 (germline): MNHNY, SVGAGI (reference sequence). V was trimmed by 3 bases and J by 7 bases, leaving 10 bases between them. The CDR3 contains 13 residues. CDR3: CASSYGSWNEQFF. DNA of the CDR3: TGTGCCAGCAGTTATGGTAGCTGGAATGAGCAGTTCTTC.

Ten or more counts support this clone. The V call is TRBV7-9, the J call TRBJ2-1; D gene unclear. Trimming took 2 bases from V and 4 from J, leaving 6 bases between them. The CDR3 contains 13 residues. Germline CDR1 reads SEHNR; CDR2 reads FQNEAQ (reference sequence). The CDR3 here is CASSLLRYNEQFF. In DNA form, the CDR3 reads TGTGCCAGCAGCTTATTGAGATACAATGAGCAGTTCTTC.

This clone occurred a few times. This chain links TRBV29-1 with TRBJ2-7; TRBD2 agrees at 12 bases. J gave up 4 bases and V 6 bases, and 10 bases lay outside the gene matches. Germline V CDR1 and CDR2: SQVTM, ANQGSEA. This CDR3 has 15 amino acids. CDR3 nucleotides: TGCAGCGTCCGTGGACTAGCGGGACGAGAGTACGAGCAGTACTTC. The encoded protein is CSVRGLAGREYEQYF.

This clone was seen repeatedly, ten times or more. The chain has TRBV29-1 and TRBJ2-1; D perhaps matches TRBD1 (5 bases). The CDR3 length is 13 residues. Per the germline V gene, CDR1 is SQVTM and CDR2 is ANQGSEA. V was shortened by 3 bases and J by 16 bases, with 22 bases between the two germline ends. In DNA form, the CDR3 reads TGCAGCGTTGAGGTAACGCCCGGGCAGGGTGAATTCTTC. This encodes CSVEVTPGQGEFF.

This clone has only a few counts. In the same sample, other DNA sequences code for this CDR3. The rearrangement joins TRBV30 to TRBJ1-5, with TRBD1 matching over 7 bases. This CDR3 is built from 13 residues. V was clipped by 3 bases and J by 2 bases; unmatched bases: 1. CDR1 is GTSNPN, CDR2 SVGIG, per germline (reference sequence). Written as DNA, the CDR3 is TGTGCCTGGAGCGGACAGGGCAATCAGCCCCAGCATTTT. Translation: CAWSGQGNQPQHF.

This clone was seen only a few times. The genes are TRBV11-1 and TRBJ2-5; a possible D gene is TRBD1 (6 bases). V gave up 4 bases and J gave up 3 bases, with 9 bases separating them. Germline lookup yields CDR1 SGHAT and CDR2 FQDESV (reference sequence). The CDR3 runs 13 residues. The CDR3 sequence: CASSSSGEETQYF. CDR3 DNA: TGTGCCAGCAGCTCGTCAGGGGAAGAGACCCAGTACTTC.

This chain connects TRBV7-9 to TRBJ2-1; no reliable D call. This CDR3 region has 14 residues. Per germline, CDR1 SEHNR and CDR2 FQNEAQ (reference sequence). Between the trimmed V and J ends, which lost 1 base and 4 bases, there was a span of 8 bases. The CDR3 bases are TGTGCCAGCAGCTTAGGATTTGCGTACAATGAGCAGTTCTTC. Translated: CASSLGFAYNEQFF.

V usage is TRBV4-3 and J usage is TRBJ1-5; D call uncertain. V was clipped by 0 bases and J by 11 bases, with 11 bases between them. This CDR3 contains 13 residues. Germline V CDR1 and CDR2: LGHNA, YSLEER. CDR3: CASSQDTRSAQHF. The CDR3 bases are TGCGCCAGCAGCCAAGATACCCGGTCGGCCCAGCATTTT.

The sample holds one count of this clone. The chain links TRBV15 to TRBJ2-5, with 12 bases lining up with TRBD2. This CDR3 spans 20 amino acids. V trimming: 0 bases; J trimming: 2 bases; junction bases outside the gene matches: 13. The germline V gene has CDR1 LNHNV and CDR2 YYDKDF (reference sequence). As DNA, the CDR3 is TGTGCCACCAGCAGAGAATCCCTGACTAGCGGGAGTCCCTCTCAAGAGACCCAGTACTTC. Translated: CATSRESLTSGSPSQETQYF.

This clone showed up many times. J is TRBJ2-7 and V is TRBV4-2, with D tentatively TRBD2 (5 bases). Trimming took 4 bases from V and 1 from J, leaving 17 bases between them. Germline loops: CDR1 LGHNA, CDR2 YNFKEQ. The CDR3 length is 16 residues. CDR3 sequence (DNA): TGTGCCAGCAGCCCCTATCCCCGGGGAACGTCCTACGAGCAGTACTTC. Encoded protein: CASSPYPRGTSYEQYF.

The rearrangement links TRBV30 to TRBJ1-5, with 9 bases that match TRBD1. Germline CDR1 GTSNPN, CDR2 SVGIG (reference sequence). V was pared by 4 bases and J by 1 base, with 5 bases of the junction left unmatched. The CDR3 spans 15 residues. The chain's CDR3 is CAWTWTGASNQPQHF. The CDR3 coding sequence is TGTGCCTGGACCTGGACAGGGGCCAGCAATCAGCCCCAGCATTTT. Drawing the rest from reference TRBV30 and TRBJ1-5, the complete variable domain is SQTIHQWPATLVQPVGSPLSLECTVEGTSNPNLYWYRQAAGRGLQLLFYSVGIGQISSEVPQNLSASRPQDRQFILSSKKLLLSDSGFYLCAWTWTGASNQPQHFGDGTRLSIL.

This chain links TRBV18 with TRBJ2-2; a possible D gene is TRBD2 (6 bases). Germline values: CDR1 KGHSH, CDR2 LQKENI. CDR3 length: 14 amino acids. V lost 3 bases, J lost 5 bases, and 10 bases lay in between. This CDR3 is CASSPDGRTGELFF. The CDR3 DNA reads as TGTGCCAGCTCACCCGATGGGAGGACCGGGGAGCTGTTTTTT.